These T cell receptor beta chains were read from a single sample in a study of Graves' ophthalmopathy and Graves' hyperthyroidism. TCRdb itself ran the multiplex PCR reads through MiXCR, one entry per CDR3 protein. The sample consists of 400,000 to 450,000 distinct CDR3 sequences, 20% to 25% of them appearing once. The sequenced sample was peripheral blood. The receptors here all came from a woman under 30 with stable Graves' hyperthyroidism. Each CDR3 is given with its conserved first and last residue. D genes are given only for firm matches. Expanded clones are given a class, and other clones once, few, many or no size at all.

>TRBV7-2|TRBJ2-7|-|-
TGTGCCAGCAGTCCCGCGCAGGGGCCCTACGAGCAGTACTTC
CASSPAQGPYEQYF
>TRBV5-1|TRBJ1-1|TRBD1|-
TGCGCCAGCAGTTCGGGACAGGGCTCGGTAATTTCGGGGTACACTGAAGCTTTCTTT
CASSSGQGSVISGYTEAFF
>TRBV19|TRBJ1-1|-|many
TGTGCCAGTAGTATCTTCCGCGCCAGGATGGACACTGAAGCTTTCTTT
CASSIFRARMDTEAFF
>TRBV6-2/TRBV6-3|TRBJ1-1|-|-
TGTGCCAGCACCATTACCCCGGACACTGAAGCTTTCTTT
CASTITPDTEAFF
>TRBV6-5|TRBJ1-6|-|-
TGTGCCAGCAGTTACGCAGGGGATAATTCACCCCTCCACTTT
CASSYAGDNSPLHF
>TRBV7-2|TRBJ2-7|-|many
TGTGCCAGCAGCCGACACAATCCCTACGAGCAGTACTTC
CASSRHNPYEQYF
>TRBV24-1|TRBJ2-2|-|many
TGTGCCACCAGTGATTTAGGCGGACAAAACACCGGGGAGCTGTTTTTT
CATSDLGGQNTGELFF
>TRBV4-1|TRBJ2-2|TRBD2|few
TGCGCCAGCAGCCAAGATACGGCTAGCGGGAGGGGCGGGGAGCTGTTTTTT
CASSQDTASGRGGELFF
>TRBV7-9|TRBJ1-5|-|many
TGTGCCAGCAGCTTACAGGAATATCAGCCCCAGCATTTT
CASSLQEYQPQHF
>TRBV2|TRBJ2-7|-|few
TGTGCCAGCAGCCCAGCCTTCGAGCAGTACTTC
CASSPAFEQYF
>TRBV28|TRBJ2-1|-|few
TGTGCCAGCAGTATTCCCCTAGGAGGGCACCAGTTCTTC
CASSIPLGGHQFF
>TRBV12-3/TRBV12-4|TRBJ2-7|TRBD2|-
TGTGCCAGCAGCAAACTAGCGGGAGTAAATCTGAAGTACTTC
CASSKLAGVNLKYF
>TRBV7-2|TRBJ2-5|TRBD2|many
TGTGCCAGCAGCTTAGGAGCGGGAGTAGGAGAGACCCAGTACTTC
CASSLGAGVGETQYF
>TRBV25-1|TRBJ2-7|TRBD2|many
TGTGCCAGCAGTGAATCAACTAGCGGGAAAACCTACGAGCAGTACTTC
CASSESTSGKTYEQYF
>TRBV29-1|TRBJ2-5|-|-
TGCAGCGTTGAATCCAGGGGTGAGACCCAGTACTTC
CSVESRGETQYF
>TRBV10-3|TRBJ2-6|TRBD1|-
TGTGCCACCACCCGGGACAGGGCGGTTGGGGCCAACGTCCTGACTTTC
CATTRDRAVGANVLTF
>TRBV20-1|TRBJ1-3|-|-
TGCAGTGCTCCATCTCCCGCGGGTGGAAACACCATATATTTT
CSAPSPAGGNTIYF
>TRBV6-5|TRBJ1-2|TRBD1|many
TGTGCCAGCAGGGGACAGGGGGCATACTATGGCTACACCTTC
CASRGQGAYYGYTF
>TRBV28|TRBJ1-5|-|few
TGTGCCAGCAGTTTCTCGGGGGCAGGTAAGCCCCAGCATTTT
CASSFSGAGKPQHF
>TRBV5-8|TRBJ1-1|-|many
TGTGCCAGCAGCAAACCCCGGCAGGGAAAAACTCGGGCTTTCTTT
CASSKPRQGKTRAFF
>TRBV15|TRBJ1-2|-|many
TGTGCCACCAGCACCCCCGGGGGCACCTGGGGCGGCTACACCTTC
CATSTPGGTWGGYTF
>TRBV24-1|TRBJ2-6|TRBD1|many
TGTGCCACCAGTGGCTGGGACAGGGAAAATCCCTCTGGGGCCAACGTCCTGACTTTC
CATSGWDRENPSGANVLTF
>TRBV6-1|TRBJ2-7|TRBD1|many
TGTGCCAGCAGGATAGGACAGGACTCCTACAAGCAGTACTTC
CASRIGQDSYKQYF
>TRBV3-1|TRBJ2-5|-|-
TGTGCCAGCAGCCTGGGAAGACAAGAGACCCAGGACTTC
CASSLGRQETQDF
>TRBV6-2/TRBV6-3|TRBJ1-5|TRBD1|many
TGTGCCAGCAGTTACTCCCGAGTAGGGGCAGGGGGACAGCCCCAGCATTTT
CASSYSRVGAGGQPQHF
>TRBV6-1|TRBJ1-3|-|many
TGTGCCAGCAGTGCTACGGAAGGGTTCGGAAACACCATATATTTT
CASSATEGFGNTIYF
>TRBV5-1|TRBJ2-4|TRBD2|-
TGCGCCAGCAGACGGGACGACGAGGGACTAGCCAAAAACATTAAGTACTTC
CASRRDDEGLAKNIKYF
>TRBV11-2|TRBJ1-2|TRBD1|many
TGTGCCAGCAGCTTAGTCCGGACAGGGGGCCCTGGCTACACCTTC
CASSLVRTGGPGYTF
>TRBV2|TRBJ2-7|TRBD1|few
TGTGCCAGCAGTGAAAACAGGGGGCGTTTTCTAGATCCCTACGAGCAGTACTTC
CASSENRGRFLDPYEQYF
>TRBV12-3/TRBV12-4|TRBJ1-2|-|many
TGTGCCAGCAGTTTCTCCGAGGATGGCTACACCTTC
CASSFSEDGYTF
>TRBV29-1|TRBJ2-5|-|many
TGCAGCGTTGAAGGAAGGGCCAATCCACAAGAGACCCAGTACTTC
CSVEGRANPQETQYF
>TRBV12-3/TRBV12-4|TRBJ1-1|-|many
TGTGCCAGCAGTTTTGTACAGGGAGGCACTGAAGCTTTCTTT
CASSFVQGGTEAFF
>TRBV7-2|TRBJ1-1|TRBD1|many
TGTGCCAGCAGCAGAGGACAGGGGATGGGTGGGGGCACTGAAGCTTTCTTT
CASSRGQGMGGGTEAFF
>TRBV6-4|TRBJ1-1|-|once
TGTGCCAGCAGTGAGACCTTAGCGGGAAGCACTGAAGCTTTCTTT
CASSETLAGSTEAFF
>TRBV10-3|TRBJ2-5|-|once
TGTGCCATCAGTGAAGGGGAGACCCAAGAGACCCAGTACTTC
CAISEGETQETQYF
>TRBV7-2|TRBJ2-7|-|many
TGTGCCAGCAGCTTTCTAACACGGGGTAACGAGCAGTACTTC
CASSFLTRGNEQYF
>TRBV20-1|TRBJ1-6|-|few
TGCAGTGCTGTGGACAGAGAAGCTTCACCCCTCCACTTT
CSAVDREASPLHF
>TRBV6-1|TRBJ1-5|-|-
TGTGCCAGCAGTCCTGGACAGAGCAATCAGCCCCAGCGTTTT
CASSPGQSNQPQRF
>TRBV24-1|TRBJ1-1|-|many
TGTGCCACCAGTGACCCAACGTTGGGAGCTGAAGCTTTCTTT
CATSDPTLGAEAFF
>TRBV20-1|TRBJ1-5|-|-
TGCAGTGCTAGGGTTCAGCCGAATCAGCCCCAGCATTTT
CSARVQPNQPQHF
>TRBV12-3/TRBV12-4|TRBJ2-2|-|many
TGTGCCAGCAGTCCGAAATACAGGGCCGGGGAGCTGTTTTTT
CASSPKYRAGELFF